This T cell receptor beta chain is drawn from a study of control samples from healthy donors and cancer patients. V shed 8 bases and J 4 bases; nucleotides not matched to a gene: 3. The CDR3 has 12 residues. Germline values: CDR1 MNHEY, CDR2 SMNVEV (reference sequence). In its sample, this clone was seen a few times. Using immunoSEQ multiplex PCR, the repertoire was profiled, and TCRdb retains in-frame clones only, with some absent. Of about 69,000 clones listed, roughly 82% were seen once; the top ten hold 2.5% to 3.5%. The sequence was obtained from a woman aged 50 to 65 with lung cancer. The J gene is TRBJ2-7, the V gene TRBV27; the match to TRBD1 covers 9 bases. The sequenced sample consisted of PBMCs. DNA for the CDR3: TGTGCCAGCTCGACAGGGGGATACGAGCAGTACTTC. It specifies CASSTGGYEQYF.